Here is one TCR beta chain with its context. The data belong to a study of blood T cells in healthy people across ages. Isolated per sample were at least 7 million PBMCs. Germline V CDR1 and CDR2: MNHEY, SVGEGT. The CDR3 loop spans 11 amino acids. A sample-barcoded 5' primer and a J-beta primer mix were used in a second PCR of roughly 7 to 11 cycles. TCRdb used MiXCR to reprocess the 5' RACE reads, holding one entry per CDR3 protein. This table holds roughly 2 million distinct CDR3 sequences, around half found once. Sequencing was carried out using blood. The chain uses TRBV6-2 or TRBV6-3 and TRBJ2-1; D not certain. Gene TRBJ2-7 matches the end of the DNA better, so the J call may be wrong. This clonotype was sampled from a woman aged 35 to 49 in good health. The CDR3 reads CASRVLNEQYF. As DNA, the CDR3 is TGTGCCAGCCGCGTATTAAATGAGCAGTACTTC.